Listed here are 29 T cell receptor beta chains from one sample, sequenced in a study of T cell repertoires in cytomegalovirus infection. TCRdb reprocessed the reads with MiXCR, giving one entry per CDR3 protein. The table includes around 210,000 distinct CDR3 sequences, around 6.6% detected once. Sequencing used PBMCs. The receptors come from a human donor in good health (CMV status not recorded). Some clones in this sample may be carry-over from other donors' samples.

This clonotype was seen more than once but under ten times. This CDR3 reads CSVAGAPASANEKLFF. CDR3 nucleotide sequence: TGCAGCGTTGCAGGGGCCCCCGCCTCAGCTAATGAAAAACTGTTTTTT. The chain is built from TRBV29-1 and TRBJ1-4; a weak D match, TRBD1 (6 bases). Trimming left V 4 bases short and J 3 bases short, with 18 bases between. CDR1 and CDR2 from the germline V gene are SQVTM and ANQGSEA. The CDR3 sequence is 16 residues long.

This clonotype was seen more than once but under ten times. The chain recombines TRBV12-5 with TRBJ1-1; D is undetermined. Germline loops: CDR1 LGHNT, CDR2 FRNRAP. Trimming pared 7 bases from V and 1 base from J, leaving 10 bases between. CDR3 size: 13 residues. The CDR3 DNA reads TGTGCTAGTGTACCGGGCCCGAACACTGAAGCTTTCTTT. Translating gives CASVPGPNTEAFF.

This clonotype was recorded many times. The chain is built from TRBV28 and TRBJ2-5; 12 nucleotides align to TRBD2. Per the germline V gene, CDR1 is MDHEN and CDR2 is SYDVKM. Losses at the gene ends were 6 bases for V and 5 bases for J; bases not matched to a gene: 10. The CDR3 spans 16 residues. The CDR3 sequence is CASRTPLAGGRETQYF. Written as DNA, the CDR3 is TGTGCCAGCAGGACCCCACTAGCGGGGGGTCGGGAGACCCAGTACTTC.

J is TRBJ2-3 and V is TRBV3-1, with 8 bases matching TRBD2. J lost 2 bases, V lost 0 bases, and 7 bases had no gene match. CDR1 is LGHDT, CDR2 YNNKEL, per germline (reference sequence). CDR3 length: 17 amino acids. CDR3: CASSQDLLAGTTDTQYF. The CDR3 nucleotides read TGTGCCAGCAGCCAAGATCTGCTAGCGGGCACCACAGATACGCAGTATTTT.

In its sample, this clonotype was seen many times. This chain uses TRBV12-3 or TRBV12-4 with TRBJ2-1, with 10 positions matching TRBD2. CDR3 length: 16 residues. Trimming removed 6 bases from V and 0 bases from J; junction bases left unmatched: 5. CDR3: CASRRSGGASYNEQFF. As DNA, the CDR3 is TGTGCCAGCAGGAGAAGCGGGGGGGCCTCCTACAATGAGCAGTTCTTC.

This clonotype was picked up many times. The chain joins TRBV12-5 to TRBJ2-1, with a possible D match to TRBD1 (5 bases). This CDR3 comprises 17 residues. Per the germline V gene, CDR1 is LGHNT and CDR2 is FRNRAP. Trimming stripped 3 bases from V and 4 bases from J, with 19 bases between. CDR3 in amino acids: CASGFRAGPTIYNEQFF. For the CDR3, the DNA is TGTGCTAGTGGTTTCCGGGCAGGGCCGACAATTTACAATGAGCAGTTCTTC.

This clonotype was detected only once. The rearrangement joins TRBV29-1 to TRBJ2-5; D might be TRBD2 (7 bases). The CDR3 loop spans 15 amino acids. The ends were cut back, 7 bases at V and 6 bases at J, with 24 bases in the middle. Germline V gene data show CDR1 as SQVTM and CDR2 as ANQGSEA. DNA for the CDR3: TGCAGCGCCCACTCCCCGTGGGGGGGCAAGCAGACCCAGTACTTC. Translating it yields CSAHSPWGGKQTQYF. Supplemented by reference TRBV29-1 and TRBJ2-5, the full variable domain reads SAVISQKPSRDICQRGTSLTIQCQVDSQVTMMFWYRQQPGQSLTLIATANQGSEATYESGFVIDKFPISRPNLTFSTLTVSNMSPEDSSIYLCSAHSPWGGKQTQYFGPGTRLLVL.

This clonotype was seen many times. This sequence joins TRBV12-3 or TRBV12-4 and TRBJ1-1, with 7 positions matching TRBD1. J was trimmed by 5 bases and V by 8 bases; bases with no gene match: 8. This CDR3 contains 13 residues. In DNA form, the CDR3 reads TGTGCCAGCGGAAGACAGGGATGGACTGAAGCTTTCTTT. Protein product: CASGRQGWTEAFF.

This clonotype has more than one count but fewer than ten. V usage is TRBV19 and J usage is TRBJ1-5, with 9 positions matching TRBD1. This CDR3 is built from 18 residues. Germline V gives CDR1 LNHDA, CDR2 SQIVND (reference sequence). V was clipped by 7 bases and J by 0 bases; unmatched bases: 13. CDR3 nucleotide sequence: TGTGCCAGTAACCCCCGAGACAGGGGGACGGATAGCAATCAGCCCCAGCATTTT. Translation gives CASNPRDRGTDSNQPQHF.

The V call is TRBV14, the J call TRBJ1-4, with D unresolved. CDR3 length equals 18 residues. V lost 0 bases, J lost 13 bases, and 27 bases lay in between. Germline V gene data show CDR1 as SGHDN and CDR2 as FVKESK. The CDR3, as DNA: TGTGCCAGCAGCCAAGAGGTAACCCGAAATCTATACTCCGCGGGACTGTTTTTT. It yields the protein CASSQEVTRNLYSAGLFF.

This clonotype was counted ten times or more. The CDR3 is CSVGTDYSNQPQHF. As DNA, the CDR3 is TGCAGCGTGGGGACAGATTATAGCAATCAGCCCCAGCATTTT. V gene TRBV29-1 combines with J gene TRBJ1-5; 7 bases align to TRBD1. The CDR3 consists of 14 residues. Germline assignment: CDR1 SQVTM and CDR2 ANQGSEA. With V trimmed by 6 bases and J by 0 bases, 5 bases remained unmatched.

This clonotype was observed at least ten times. The V and J genes are TRBV7-2 and TRBJ1-2; D gene unclear. This CDR3 is built from 14 residues. From germline, CDR1 is SGHTA and CDR2 FQGNSA. Trimming cost V 5 bases and J 5 bases, with 15 bases left between them. As DNA, the CDR3 is TGTGCCAGCAGCAGTGTCACGGGCCTATATGGCTACACCTTC. It is translated as CASSSVTGLYGYTF.

This clonotype has a count of ten or more. A much larger clonotype is one base distant, so this may be a read error. This chain links TRBV7-2 with TRBJ2-1, with D perhaps TRBD2 (6 bases). CDR1 is SGHTA and CDR2 is FQGNSA in the germline V gene. The CDR3 covers 15 residues. V lost 2 bases, J lost 0 bases, and 8 bases lay in between. In nucleotides, the CDR3 is TGTGCCAGCAGCTTAACGGGGGACTCCTACAATGAGCAGTTCTTC. It specifies CASSLTGDSYNEQFF.

In this sample, this clonotype turned up many times. The chain is built from TRBV29-1 and TRBJ2-7, with D unclear. V lost 4 bases and J 2 bases, leaving 9 bases between the germline ends. Germline V gene data show CDR1 as SQVTM and CDR2 as ANQGSEA. This CDR3 has 12 amino acids. The CDR3 loop reads CSVGVGTYEQYF. The CDR3 DNA reads TGCAGCGTTGGGGTAGGAACCTACGAGCAGTACTTC.

This clonotype was counted ten times or more. The chain has TRBV7-9 and TRBJ2-1; D possibly corresponds to TRBD1 (5 bases). This CDR3 spans 15 amino acids. V was pared by 0 bases and J by 3 bases, with 9 bases between. The germline V gene has CDR1 SEHNR and CDR2 FQNEAQ (reference sequence). CDR3 residues: CASSLAGRDYNEQFF. The CDR3 coding sequence is TGTGCCAGCAGCTTAGCGGGCAGGGACTACAATGAGCAGTTCTTC. Using reference TRBV7-9 and TRBJ2-1 for the parts outside the CDR3, the full variable domain is DTGVSQNPRHKITKRGQNVTFRCDPISEHNRLYWYRQTLGQGPEFLTYFQNEAQLEKSRLLSDRFSAERPKGSFSTLEIQRTEQGDSAMYLCASSLAGRDYNEQFFGPGTRLTVL.

The rearrangement links TRBV5-1 to TRBJ2-2, with TRBD1 matching over 9 bases. V shed 4 bases and J 5 bases; nucleotides not matched to a gene: 9. The CDR3 is 16 amino acids. The germline CDR1 and CDR2 sequences are SGHRS and YFSETQ. The CDR3 region is CASSPRDRALTGELFF. The CDR3 region has the DNA TGCGCCAGCAGCCCCCGGGACAGGGCCTTAACCGGGGAGCTGTTTTTT.

This clonotype was seen many times. The chain combines TRBV7-2 with TRBJ2-1, with 9 positions matching TRBD2. The CDR3 runs 13 residues. The junction had 0 bases not matched to a gene; V was cut back by 3 bases and J by 6 bases. The germline V gene encodes CDR1 SGHTA and CDR2 FQGNSA. In DNA form, the CDR3 reads TGTGCCAGCAGCTTGGGACTAGCCAATGAGCAGTTCTTC. Translating it yields CASSLGLANEQFF.

This clonotype was seen just once. Given a much more abundant clone one base away, this may be a read error. In DNA form, the CDR3 reads TGCAGTGCTCTCCCAGGAGGGAGCGGGGGGGGCAGTGAGCTGTTCTTC. Amino acids: CSALPGGSGGGSELFF. The V call is TRBV20-1, the J call TRBJ2-1; 10 nucleotides align to TRBD2. The germline V gene encodes CDR1 DFQATT and CDR2 SNEGSKA (reference sequence). The CDR3 is 16 residues long.

This clonotype was detected a few times. The V call is TRBV30, the J call TRBJ1-2, with a weak D call TRBD1 (5 bases). Germline V gene lookup returns CDR1 GTSNPN and CDR2 SVGIG (reference sequence). Trimming cost V 3 bases and J 5 bases, with 19 bases left between them. CDR3 length: 15 residues. CDR3 loop: CAWRERILGLYGYTF. CDR3 sequence (DNA): TGTGCCTGGAGAGAAAGGATTCTGGGACTTTATGGCTACACCTTC.

This clonotype was seen repeatedly, ten times or more. J is TRBJ1-5 and V is TRBV6-6; maybe TRBD1 (6 bases). This CDR3 is 12 amino acids long. Per the germline V gene, CDR1 is MNHNY and CDR2 is SVGAGI (reference sequence). V was pared by 11 bases and J by 4 bases, with 12 bases between. The CDR3 reads CAGRTANQPQHF. CDR3 DNA: TGTGCCGGAAGGACAGCGAATCAGCCCCAGCATTTT.

This clonotype came up many times. This rearrangement joins TRBV30 to TRBJ2-1; the D is unclear. Germline values: CDR1 GTSNPN, CDR2 SVGIG (reference sequence). Trimming removed 3 bases at V and 12 bases at J, with 15 bases between. The CDR3 is 12 amino acids. CDR3 amino acids: CAWSVRSLGQFF. CDR3 DNA: TGTGCCTGGAGCGTACGGTCCCTGGGGCAGTTCTTC.

The sample holds many counts of this clonotype. The J gene is TRBJ2-3, the V gene TRBV20-1; 7 nucleotides line up with TRBD2. In germline, CDR1 is DFQATT, CDR2 SNEGSKA (reference sequence). The CDR3 totals 16 residues. The ends lost 2 bases at V and 2 bases at J; junction bases unmatched: 10. The DNA for the CDR3 is TGCAGTGCTAGATTGGCCGCTAGCGGCTCCACAGATACGCAGTATTTT. Protein product: CSARLAASGSTDTQYF.

This clonotype was detected many times. V gene TRBV4-3 combines with J gene TRBJ1-1; D is possibly TRBD1 (6 bases). Trimming pared 5 bases from V and 2 bases from J, leaving 12 bases between. This CDR3 spans 14 amino acids. Germline V gene sequence: CDR1 LGHNA, CDR2 YSLEER. This CDR3 reads CASSAQGFNTEAFF. The CDR3 DNA follows: TGCGCCAGCAGCGCGCAGGGGTTTAACACTGAAGCTTTCTTT.

Points on this clonotype: An end of the junction does not agree with germline; a read error may underlie this. The chain is built from TRBV11-3 and TRBJ2-1; D perhaps matches TRBD2 (5 bases). This CDR3 region has 11 residues. Germline V gene data show CDR1 as SGHNT and CDR2 as YENEEA. CDR3 amino acids: CASSLRGERFF. CDR3 in DNA: TGTGCCAGCAGCTTACGGGGAGAGCGGTTCTTC.

Many counts were recorded for this clonotype. The chain recombines TRBV5-1 with TRBJ2-7, with 8 positions matching TRBD2. The CDR3 is 16 residues long. Germline V gene lookup returns CDR1 SGHRS and CDR2 YFSETQ. V was pared by 0 bases and J by 3 bases, with 8 bases of the junction left unmatched. The CDR3 spells CASSLAGGAGYYEQYF. DNA for the CDR3: TGCGCCAGCAGCTTGGCCGGGGGGGCAGGCTACTACGAGCAGTACTTC.

At least ten counts were recorded for this clonotype. The chain carries TRBV28 and TRBJ1-6; TRBD1 is a possible D gene (5 bases). V was shortened by 3 bases and J by 4 bases, with 13 bases between the two germline ends. Germline assignment: CDR1 MDHEN and CDR2 SYDVKM. CDR3 size: 16 residues. CDR3 residues: CASSFYQGLYNSPLHF. CDR3 nucleotides: TGTGCCAGCAGTTTTTATCAGGGCCTTTATAATTCACCCCTCCACTTT.

V is TRBV20-1 and J is TRBJ1-2; 9 positions agree with TRBD1. The junction had 8 bases not matched to a gene; V was cut back by 6 bases and J by 0 bases. The CDR3 covers 15 residues. Germline CDR1 reads DFQATT; CDR2 reads SNEGSKA (reference sequence). The CDR3 loop is CSATFRQGANYGYTF. The CDR3 nucleotides are TGCAGTGCCACCTTCCGACAGGGGGCTAACTATGGCTACACCTTC.

This clonotype was observed many times. The CDR3 region has the DNA TGTGCCAGCAGCTCAGGCGTGGGTCGGAGGGAAAAACTGTTTTTT. It translates to CASSSGVGRREKLFF. The genes are TRBV9 and TRBJ1-4; no clear D. CDR1 and CDR2 from the germline V gene are SGDLS and YYNGEE. The CDR3 has 15 amino acids. Trimming took off 4 bases at V and 8 bases at J, with 18 bases between the two ends. The entire variable domain, with the rest obtained from reference TRBV9 and TRBJ1-4, is as follows: DSGVTQTPKHLITATGQRVTLRCSPRSGDLSVYWYQQSLDQGLQFLIQYYNGEERAKGNILERFSAQQFPDLHSELNLSSLELGDSALYFCASSSGVGRREKLFFGSGTQLSVL.

This clonotype has ten or more counts. The chain has TRBV20-1 and TRBJ2-1; D may be TRBD1 or TRBD2 (5 bases each). In germline, CDR1 is DFQATT, CDR2 SNEGSKA (reference sequence). The CDR3 has 15 amino acids. The ends were cut back, 6 bases at V and 2 bases at J, with 17 bases in the middle. The chain's CDR3 is CSAGDVLKAYNEQFF. CDR3 nucleotide sequence: TGCAGTGCGGGGGACGTCCTCAAGGCCTACAATGAGCAGTTCTTC.